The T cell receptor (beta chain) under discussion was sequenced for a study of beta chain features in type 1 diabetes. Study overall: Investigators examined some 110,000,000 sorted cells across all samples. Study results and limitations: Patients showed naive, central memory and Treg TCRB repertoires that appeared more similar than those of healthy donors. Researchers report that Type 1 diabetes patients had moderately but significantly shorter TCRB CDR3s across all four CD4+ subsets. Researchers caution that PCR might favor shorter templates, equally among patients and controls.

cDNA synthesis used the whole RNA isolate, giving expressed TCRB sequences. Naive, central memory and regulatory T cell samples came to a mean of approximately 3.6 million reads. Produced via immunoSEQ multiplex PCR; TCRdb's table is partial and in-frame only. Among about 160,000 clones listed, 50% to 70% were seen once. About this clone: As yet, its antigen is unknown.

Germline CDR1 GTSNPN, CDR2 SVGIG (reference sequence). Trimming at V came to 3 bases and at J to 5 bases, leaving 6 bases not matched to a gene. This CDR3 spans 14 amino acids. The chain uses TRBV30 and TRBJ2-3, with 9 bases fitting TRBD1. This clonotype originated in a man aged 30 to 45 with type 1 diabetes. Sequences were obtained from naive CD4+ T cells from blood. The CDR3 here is CAWSVGQGRDTQYF. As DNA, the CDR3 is TGTGCCTGGAGCGTGGGACAGGGAAGAGATACGCAGTATTTT. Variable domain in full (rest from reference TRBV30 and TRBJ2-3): SQTIHQWPATLVQPVGSPLSLECTVEGTSNPNLYWYRQAAGRGLQLLFYSVGIGQISSEVPQNLSASRPQDRQFILSSKKLLLSDSGFYLCAWSVGQGRDTQYFGPGTRLTVL.